What follows is one T cell receptor (beta chain) and its context. The antigen is unknown. The CDR3 covers 14 residues. Germline assignment: CDR1 SGHRS and CDR2 YFSETQ. The data belong to a study of blood T cells in healthy people across ages. The study, taken as a whole, reports: Any changes in expanded clonotypes were possibly confounded, as donor CMV status remained unknown.

The donors, healthy Caucasians from Russia, were aged roughly 6 to 100. A minimum of 7 million PBMCs was isolated per sample. Together with a sample-barcoded 5' primer, a J-beta primer mix was included in a second PCR lasting about 6 to 12 cycles. Researchers report that a template-switch adaptor with 12 random nucleotides tagged each cDNA molecule. TCRdb called the 5' RACE reads again in MiXCR, with one record for every CDR3 protein. The sample shows roughly 800,000 distinct CDR3 sequences, 58% of them seen only once. The sequenced sample was blood. This sequence joins TRBV5-1 and TRBJ2-5, with 7 nucleotides matching TRBD1. TRBJ2-7 explains the end of the DNA better; the J call may be wrong. The sequence was collected from a man aged 30 to 39 in good health. CDR3 amino acids: CASSFGTAGLEQYF. Written as DNA, the CDR3 is TGCGCCAGCAGCTTCGGGACAGCCGGACTCGAGCAGTACTTC.